One sample yielded the 5 T cell receptor beta chains listed below, sequenced in a study of shared clonotypes between healthy human individuals. The repertoire was sequenced with immunoSEQ multiplex PCR; TCRdb's copy has only in-frame clones and lacks some. The sample has some 2,000,000 clones; 90% to 96% are singletons. The sequenced sample consisted of naive CD4+ T cells sorted from blood. Noted subset: CD45RA+ positively selected. These receptors originate from a man aged 18 to 30 in good health.

This clone appeared once. The sample has other DNA sequences that encode this CDR3 too. The chain links TRBV10-3 to TRBJ2-7; the D gene is possibly TRBD2 (5 bases). The germline CDR1 and CDR2 sequences are ENHRY and SYGVKD. The V and J ends lost 0 bases and 5 bases respectively, with 8 bases between them. The CDR3 is made up of 13 amino acids. CDR3 amino acids: CAISESGADEQYF. Written as DNA, the CDR3 is TGTGCCATCAGTGAGTCCGGAGCGGACGAGCAGTACTTC.

The rearrangement uses TRBV10-3 and TRBJ1-3, with D tentatively TRBD1 (5 bases). V lost 8 bases, J lost 4 bases, and 18 bases lay in between. Germline CDR1 ENHRY, CDR2 SYGVKD. CDR3 length: 15 residues. The CDR3 DNA follows: TGTGCCATCGCGGCGTCTCCGGGACTGGGAAACACCATATATTTT. Translating it yields CAIAASPGLGNTIYF.

V gene TRBV5-8 combines with J gene TRBJ2-7, with D hard to call. CDR3 length equals 13 residues. Trimming took 0 bases from V and 5 from J, leaving 9 bases between them. Germline CDR1 and CDR2: SGHTS and YDEGEE. The CDR3 DNA reads TGTGCCAGCAGCTTGGGATTTATGGACGAGCAGTACTTC. Translation gives CASSLGFMDEQYF. The entire variable domain, with the rest obtained from reference TRBV5-8 and TRBJ2-7, is as follows: EAGVTQSPTHLIKTRGQQATLRCSPISGHTSVYWYQQALGLGLQFLLWYDEGEERNRGNFPPRFSGRQFPNYSSELNVNALELEDSALYLCASSLGFMDEQYFGPGTRLTVT.

V and J are TRBV6-1 and TRBJ2-1, with a tentative D call TRBD2 (6 bases). The CDR3 consists of 14 residues. Germline loops: CDR1 MNHNS, CDR2 SASEGT. V lost 6 bases and J 12 bases, leaving 21 bases between the germline ends. The CDR3 DNA follows: TGTGCCAGCAGCCTCTTAACAGGACCCGGGGGGCAGTTCTTC. Translating it yields CASSLLTGPGGQFF.

The chain recombines TRBV6-1 with TRBJ2-7; 9 nucleotides line up with TRBD1. The ends lost 7 bases at V and 2 bases at J; junction bases unmatched: 9. This CDR3 has 15 amino acids. Germline V gives CDR1 MNHNS, CDR2 SASEGT. This chain's CDR3 is CASISPGQGTYEQYF. CDR3 coding DNA: TGTGCCAGCATCTCCCCCGGACAGGGGACCTACGAGCAGTACTTC.